This T cell receptor beta chain was sequenced in a study of a mutant IDH1 vaccine in newly diagnosed glioma. In the case of this clone: Its antigen is currently unknown.

Sample time point: week 47, end of study. A single vaccine dose contained 300 ug of mutant IDH1 20-mer peptide, and topical imiquimod was used with it. Patients underwent eight vaccinations, which took place in weeks 1, 3, 5, 7, 11, 15, 19 and 23. Germline V lookup: CDR1 MDHEN, CDR2 SYDVKM. V shed 5 bases, J shed 5 bases, and the junction held 12 bases outside the gene matches. The CDR3 sequence is 16 residues long. Repertoires were generated with immunoSEQ multiplex PCR, while TCRdb's copy carries only in-frame clones and drops some. The data hold over 80,000 clones, with 75% to 90% observed a single time.

Sample: PBMCs, taken from a glioma patient whose treatment included an IDH1 peptide vaccine. The rearrangement uses TRBV28 and TRBJ2-1; the match to TRBD2 covers 7 bases. The TCR comes from a man aged 35-49 years with glioma. CDR3 sequence: CASSPYWREMNNEQFF. For the CDR3, the DNA is TGTGCCAGCAGTCCATACTGGCGGGAGATGAACAATGAGCAGTTCTTC.